This note documents a single TCR beta chain sequence. This entry is derived from a study of blood T cell repertoires in COVID-19. Study information: Collection of acute and convalescent COVID-19 samples took place in the United States, Italy and Spain. T cells, B-cell-depleted T cells, or PBMCs provided the cDNA or gDNA that served as material.

Germline trimming cut 0 bases from V and 7 bases from J; bases unmatched to any gene: 8. The CDR3 has 15 residues. CDR1 SGDLS and CDR2 YYNGEE come from the germline V gene. Data came from immunoSEQ multiplex PCR; TCRdb stores just in-frame clones and leaves some out. Of roughly 30,000 clones in the sample, roughly 92% were seen once. The chain is built from TRBV9 and TRBJ2-7; 9 nucleotides line up with TRBD2. This TCR was recovered from a human donor in a cohort sampled during active COVID-19. The specimen sequenced was peripheral blood. CDR3 in DNA: TGTGCCAGCAGCGTAGGGCGGGAGGGCTTTGGGGAGCAGTACTTC. Translating it yields CASSVGREGFGEQYF.